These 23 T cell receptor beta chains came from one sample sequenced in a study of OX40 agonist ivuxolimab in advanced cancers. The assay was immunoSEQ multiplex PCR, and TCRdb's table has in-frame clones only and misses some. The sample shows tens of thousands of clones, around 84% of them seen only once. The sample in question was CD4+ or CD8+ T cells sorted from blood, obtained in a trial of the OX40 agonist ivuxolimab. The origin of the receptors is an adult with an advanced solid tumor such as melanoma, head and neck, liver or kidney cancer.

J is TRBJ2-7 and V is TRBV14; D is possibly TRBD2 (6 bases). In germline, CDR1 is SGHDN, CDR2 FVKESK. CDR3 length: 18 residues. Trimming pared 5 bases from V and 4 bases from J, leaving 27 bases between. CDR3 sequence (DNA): TGTGCCAGCAGCAGGGCTTCGGGGGTGGGGACTCCTGAATACGAGCAGTACTTC. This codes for CASSRASGVGTPEYEQYF.

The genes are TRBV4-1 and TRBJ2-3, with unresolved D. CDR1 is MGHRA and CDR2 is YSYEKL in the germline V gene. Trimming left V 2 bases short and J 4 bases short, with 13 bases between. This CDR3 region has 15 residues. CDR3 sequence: CASSQRSDWADTQYF. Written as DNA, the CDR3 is TGCGCCAGCAGCCAAAGGTCCGACTGGGCAGATACGCAGTATTTT.

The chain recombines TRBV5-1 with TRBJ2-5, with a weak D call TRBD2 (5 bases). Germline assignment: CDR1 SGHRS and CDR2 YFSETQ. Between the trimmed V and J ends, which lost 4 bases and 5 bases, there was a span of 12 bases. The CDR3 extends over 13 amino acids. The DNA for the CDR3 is TGCGCCAGCAGCGTTGACCCGGGGGAGACCCAGTACTTC. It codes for CASSVDPGETQYF.

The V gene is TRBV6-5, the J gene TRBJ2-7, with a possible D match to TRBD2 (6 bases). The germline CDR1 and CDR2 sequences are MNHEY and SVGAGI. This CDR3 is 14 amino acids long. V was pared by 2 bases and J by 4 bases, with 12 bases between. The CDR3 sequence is CASSYGGGGYEQYF. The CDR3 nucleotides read TGTGCCAGCAGTTACGGTGGGGGAGGATACGAGCAGTACTTC.

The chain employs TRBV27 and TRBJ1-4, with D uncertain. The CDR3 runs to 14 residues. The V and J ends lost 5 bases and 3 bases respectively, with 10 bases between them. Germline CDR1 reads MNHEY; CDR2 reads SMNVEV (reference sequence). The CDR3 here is CASSGKWSNEKLFF. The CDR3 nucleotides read TGTGCCAGCAGTGGGAAGTGGTCTAATGAAAAACTGTTTTTT.

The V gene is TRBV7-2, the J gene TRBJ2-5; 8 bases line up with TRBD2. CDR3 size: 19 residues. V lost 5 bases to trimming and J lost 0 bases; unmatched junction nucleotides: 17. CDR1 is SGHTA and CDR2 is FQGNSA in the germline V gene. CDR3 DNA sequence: TGTGCCAGCAGCCCTGGACTGGTCTTAGCGGGGTTGTACCAAGAGACCCAGTACTTC. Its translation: CASSPGLVLAGLYQETQYF. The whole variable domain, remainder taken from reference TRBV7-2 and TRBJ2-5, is GAGVSQSPSNKVTEKGKDVELRCDPISGHTALYWYRQSLGQGLEFLIYFQGNSAPDKSGLPSDRFSAERTGGSVSTLTIQRTQQEDSAVYLCASSPGLVLAGLYQETQYFGPGTRLLVL.

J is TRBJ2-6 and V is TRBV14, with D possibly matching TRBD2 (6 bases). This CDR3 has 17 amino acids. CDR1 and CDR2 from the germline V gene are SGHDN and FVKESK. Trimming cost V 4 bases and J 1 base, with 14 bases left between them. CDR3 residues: CASSPRGMISGANVLTF. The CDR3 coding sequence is TGTGCCAGCAGCCCCCGGGGGATGATATCTGGGGCCAACGTCCTGACTTTC.

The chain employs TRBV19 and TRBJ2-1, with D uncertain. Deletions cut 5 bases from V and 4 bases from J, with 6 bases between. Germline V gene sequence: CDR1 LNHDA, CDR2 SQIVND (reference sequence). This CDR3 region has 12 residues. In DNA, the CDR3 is TGTGCCAGTAGTCCCAGTTACAATGAGCAGTTCTTC. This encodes CASSPSYNEQFF.

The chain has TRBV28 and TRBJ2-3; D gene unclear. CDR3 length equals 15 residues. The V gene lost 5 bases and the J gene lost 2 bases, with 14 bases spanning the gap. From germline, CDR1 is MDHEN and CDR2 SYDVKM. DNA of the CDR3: TGTGCCAGCAGTCCCATGTACAGCAACACAGATACGCAGTATTTT. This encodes CASSPMYSNTDTQYF. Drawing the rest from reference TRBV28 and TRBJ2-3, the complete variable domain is DVKVTQSSRYLVKRTGEKVFLECVQDMDHENMFWYRQDPGLGLRLIYFSYDVKMKEKGDIPEGYSVSREKKERFSLILESASTNQTSMYLCASSPMYSNTDTQYFGPGTRLTVL.

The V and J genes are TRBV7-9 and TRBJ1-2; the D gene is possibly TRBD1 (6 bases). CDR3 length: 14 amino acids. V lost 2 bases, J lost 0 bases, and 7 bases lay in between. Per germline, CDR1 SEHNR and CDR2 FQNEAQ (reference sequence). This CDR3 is CASSLHRANYGYTF. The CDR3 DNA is TGTGCCAGCAGCTTACACAGGGCTAACTATGGCTACACCTTC.

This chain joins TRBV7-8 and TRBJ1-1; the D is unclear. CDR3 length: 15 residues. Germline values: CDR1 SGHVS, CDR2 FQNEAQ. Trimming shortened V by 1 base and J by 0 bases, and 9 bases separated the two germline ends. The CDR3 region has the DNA TGTGCCAGCAGCTTAGTCGGGTCGATGAACACTGAAGCTTTCTTT. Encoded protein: CASSLVGSMNTEAFF. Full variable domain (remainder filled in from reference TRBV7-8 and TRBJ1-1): GAGVSQSPRYKVAKRGQDVALRCDPISGHVSLFWYQQALGQGPEFLTYFQNEAQLDKSGLPSDRFFAERPEGSVSTLKIQRTQQEDSAVYLCASSLVGSMNTEAFFGQGTRLTVV.

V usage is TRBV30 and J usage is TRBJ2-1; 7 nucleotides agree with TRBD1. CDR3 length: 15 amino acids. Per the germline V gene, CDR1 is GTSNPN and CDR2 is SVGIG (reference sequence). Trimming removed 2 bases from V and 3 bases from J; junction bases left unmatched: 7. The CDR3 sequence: CAWSLGRGIYNEQFF. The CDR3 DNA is TGTGCCTGGAGTTTGGGCAGGGGGATCTACAATGAGCAGTTCTTC.

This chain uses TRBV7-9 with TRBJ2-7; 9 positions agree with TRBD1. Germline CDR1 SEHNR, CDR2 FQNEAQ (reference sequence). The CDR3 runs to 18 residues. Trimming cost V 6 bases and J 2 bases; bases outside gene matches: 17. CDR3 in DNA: TGTGCCAGCAGAGGGGGCTCTCTCCGGGACAGGGAAACCTACGAGCAGTACTTC. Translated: CASRGGSLRDRETYEQYF.

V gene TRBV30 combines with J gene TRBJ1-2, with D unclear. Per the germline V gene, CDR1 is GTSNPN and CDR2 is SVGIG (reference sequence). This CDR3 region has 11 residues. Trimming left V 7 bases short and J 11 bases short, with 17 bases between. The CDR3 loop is CASATAGQYTF. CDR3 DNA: TGTGCCTCCGCAACGGCGGGTCAGTACACCTTC.

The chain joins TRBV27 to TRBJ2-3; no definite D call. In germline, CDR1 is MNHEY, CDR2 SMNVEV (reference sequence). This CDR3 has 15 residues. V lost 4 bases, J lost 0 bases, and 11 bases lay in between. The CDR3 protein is CASSSTVYSTDTQYF. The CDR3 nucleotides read TGTGCCAGCAGTTCGACGGTTTATAGCACAGATACGCAGTATTTT.

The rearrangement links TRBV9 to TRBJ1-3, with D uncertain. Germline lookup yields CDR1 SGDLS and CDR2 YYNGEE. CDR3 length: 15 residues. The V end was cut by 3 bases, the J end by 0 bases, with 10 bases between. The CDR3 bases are TGTGCCAGCAGCGCGCCGACTGACTCTGGAAACACCATATATTTT. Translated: CASSAPTDSGNTIYF.

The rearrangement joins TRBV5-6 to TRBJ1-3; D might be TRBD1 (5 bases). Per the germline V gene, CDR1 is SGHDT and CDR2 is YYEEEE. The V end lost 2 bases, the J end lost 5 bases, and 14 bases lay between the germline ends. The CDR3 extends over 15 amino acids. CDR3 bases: TGTGCCAGCAGCTTTGGACACCTAAGGAGAAACACCATATATTTT. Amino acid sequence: CASSFGHLRRNTIYF.

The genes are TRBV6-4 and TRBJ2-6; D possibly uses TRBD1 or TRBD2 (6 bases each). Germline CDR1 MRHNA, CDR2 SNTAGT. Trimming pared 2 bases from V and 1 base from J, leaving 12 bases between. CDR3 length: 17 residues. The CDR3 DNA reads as TGTGCCAGCAGTGACGGCGGAGGGGGGTCTGGGGCCAACGTCCTGACTTTC. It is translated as CASSDGGGGSGANVLTF.

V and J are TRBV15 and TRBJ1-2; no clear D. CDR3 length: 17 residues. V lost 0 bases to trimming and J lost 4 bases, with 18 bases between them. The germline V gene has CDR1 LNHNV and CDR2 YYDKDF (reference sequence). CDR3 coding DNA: TGTGCCACCAGCAGAGACCGCGGTTGGGGAAAGGCCTATGGCTACACCTTC. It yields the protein CATSRDRGWGKAYGYTF.

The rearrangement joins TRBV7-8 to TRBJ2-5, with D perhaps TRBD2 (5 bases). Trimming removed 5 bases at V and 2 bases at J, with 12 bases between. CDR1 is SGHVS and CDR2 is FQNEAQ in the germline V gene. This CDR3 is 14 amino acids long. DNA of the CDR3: TGTGCCAGCAGCCCATCCCCGGGACAAGAGACCCAGTACTTC. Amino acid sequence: CASSPSPGQETQYF.

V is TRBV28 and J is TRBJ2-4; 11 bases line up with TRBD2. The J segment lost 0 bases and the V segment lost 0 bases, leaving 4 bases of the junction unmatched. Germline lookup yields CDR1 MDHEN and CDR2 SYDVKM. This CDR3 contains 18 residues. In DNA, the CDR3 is TGTGCCAGCAGTTTATGGGAGACTAGCGGGATAGCCAAAAACATTCAGTACTTC. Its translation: CASSLWETSGIAKNIQYF.

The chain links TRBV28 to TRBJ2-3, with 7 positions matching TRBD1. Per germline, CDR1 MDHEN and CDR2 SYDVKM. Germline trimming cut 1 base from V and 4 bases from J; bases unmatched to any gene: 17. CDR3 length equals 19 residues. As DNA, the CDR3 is TGTGCCAGCAGTTTATTTCCCCCCTGGGGACAGCCCATCCCAGATACGCAGTATTTT. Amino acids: CASSLFPPWGQPIPDTQYF.

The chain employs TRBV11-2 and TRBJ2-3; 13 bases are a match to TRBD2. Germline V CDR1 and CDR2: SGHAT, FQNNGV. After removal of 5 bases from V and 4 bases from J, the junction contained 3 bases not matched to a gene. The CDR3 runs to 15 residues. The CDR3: CASSTSGGAADTQYF. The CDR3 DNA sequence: TGTGCCAGCAGCACTAGCGGGGGGGCCGCAGATACGCAGTATTTT.